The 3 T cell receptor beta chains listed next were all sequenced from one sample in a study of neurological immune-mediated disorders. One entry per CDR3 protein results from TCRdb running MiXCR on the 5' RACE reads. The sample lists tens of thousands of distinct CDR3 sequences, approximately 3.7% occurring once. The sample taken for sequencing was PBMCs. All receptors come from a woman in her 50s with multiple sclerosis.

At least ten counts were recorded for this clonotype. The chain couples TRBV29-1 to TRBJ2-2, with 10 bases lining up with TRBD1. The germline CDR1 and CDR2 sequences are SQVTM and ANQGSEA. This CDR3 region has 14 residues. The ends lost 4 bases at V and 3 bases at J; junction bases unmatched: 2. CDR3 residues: CSVGQGADTGELFF. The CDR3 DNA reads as TGCAGCGTTGGACAGGGGGCGGACACCGGGGAGCTGTTTTTT.

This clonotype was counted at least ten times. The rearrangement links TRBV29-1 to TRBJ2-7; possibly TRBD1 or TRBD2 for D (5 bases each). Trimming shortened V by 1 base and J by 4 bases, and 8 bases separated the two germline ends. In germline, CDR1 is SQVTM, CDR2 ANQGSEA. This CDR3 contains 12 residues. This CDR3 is CSVEGDGYEQYF. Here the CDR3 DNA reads TGCAGCGTTGAAGGGGACGGGTACGAGCAGTACTTC.

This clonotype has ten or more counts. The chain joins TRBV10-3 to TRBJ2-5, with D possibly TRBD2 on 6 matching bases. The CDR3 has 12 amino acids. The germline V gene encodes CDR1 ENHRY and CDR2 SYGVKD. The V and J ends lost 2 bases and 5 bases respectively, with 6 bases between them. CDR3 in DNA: TGTGCCATCAGTGAGAGCGGGGAGACCCAGTACTTC. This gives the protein CAISESGETQYF.